This TCR beta chain is from a study of low-dose radiotherapy and immunotherapy resistance in tumors. Study context: Doses of 0.5 Gy per fraction every 2 weeks, totaling 6.5 Gy, went to Cohort 1. Fractions of 1 Gy went to Cohort 2 every two weeks, for 13 Gy over 26 weeks. Every two weeks, cyclophosphamide 200 mg/m2 was infused one day before radiation plus immunotherapy.

In this sample, this clonotype turned up many times. Germline CDR1 is SNHLY and CDR2 is FYNNEI. The CDR3 length is 12 residues. Trimming at V came to 8 bases and at J to 5 bases, leaving 5 bases not matched to a gene. TRAV and TRBV primers primed cDNA for both TCRalpha and TCRbeta. With a constant-region primer and a V-primer adapter, TCRs were subjected to 20 to 25 PCR cycles of amplification. One entry per CDR3 protein, called by TCRdb with MiXCR from the reads. Among approximately 89,000 distinct CDR3 sequences listed, around 18% were seen once. Documented time point: before trial treatment. The study gave donors nivolumab, ipilimumab, aspirin, low-dose cyclophosphamide and low-dose radiotherapy.

The receptor comes from a male donor with prostate cancer. The chain uses TRBV2 and TRBJ1-1; TRBD1 aligns across 7 bases. The sequencing here drew on PBMCs, taken before treatment. The CDR3 region has the DNA TGTGCCAGCCGAACAGGGGTAACTGAAGCTTTCTTT. Translating gives CASRTGVTEAFF.